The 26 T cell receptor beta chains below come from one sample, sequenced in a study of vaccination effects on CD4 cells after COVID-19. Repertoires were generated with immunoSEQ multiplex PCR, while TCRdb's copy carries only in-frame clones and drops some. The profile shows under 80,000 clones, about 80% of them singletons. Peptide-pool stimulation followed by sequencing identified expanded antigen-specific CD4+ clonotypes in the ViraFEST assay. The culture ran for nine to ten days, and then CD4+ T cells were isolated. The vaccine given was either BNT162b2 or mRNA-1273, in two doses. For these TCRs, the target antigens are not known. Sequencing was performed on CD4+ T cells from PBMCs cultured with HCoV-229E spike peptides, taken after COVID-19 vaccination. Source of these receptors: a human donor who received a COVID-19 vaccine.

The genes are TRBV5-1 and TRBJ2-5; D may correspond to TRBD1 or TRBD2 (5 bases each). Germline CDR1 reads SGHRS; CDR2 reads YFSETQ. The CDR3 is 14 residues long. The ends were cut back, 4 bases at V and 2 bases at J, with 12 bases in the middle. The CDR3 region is CASSPPGAQETQYF. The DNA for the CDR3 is TGCGCCAGCAGCCCTCCCGGGGCTCAAGAGACCCAGTACTTC.

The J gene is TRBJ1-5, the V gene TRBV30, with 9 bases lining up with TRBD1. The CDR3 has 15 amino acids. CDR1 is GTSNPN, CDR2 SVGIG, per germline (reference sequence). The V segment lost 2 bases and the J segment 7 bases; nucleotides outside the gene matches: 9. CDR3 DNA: TGTGCCTGGAGTACCGGGACAGGGTTGTTGCAGCCCCAGCATTTT. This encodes CAWSTGTGLLQPQHF.

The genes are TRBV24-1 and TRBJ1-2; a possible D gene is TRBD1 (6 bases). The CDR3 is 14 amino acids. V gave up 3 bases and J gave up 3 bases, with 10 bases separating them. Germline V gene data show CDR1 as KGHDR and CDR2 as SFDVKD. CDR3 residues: CATSDPGTYYGYTF. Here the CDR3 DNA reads TGTGCCACCAGTGATCCCGGGACATACTATGGCTACACCTTC.

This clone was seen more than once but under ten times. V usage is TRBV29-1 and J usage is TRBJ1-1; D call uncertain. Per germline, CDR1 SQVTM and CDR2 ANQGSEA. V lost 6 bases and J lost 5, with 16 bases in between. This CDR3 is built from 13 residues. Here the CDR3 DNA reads TGCAGCGTCCCTTGGGAGGGTCGGACTGAAGCTTTCTTT. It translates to CSVPWEGRTEAFF.

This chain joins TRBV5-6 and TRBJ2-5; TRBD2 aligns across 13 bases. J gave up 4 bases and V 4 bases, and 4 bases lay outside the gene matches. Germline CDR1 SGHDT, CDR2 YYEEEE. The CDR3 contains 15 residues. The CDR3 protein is CASSGLAGVGETQYF. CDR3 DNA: TGTGCCAGCAGCGGACTAGCGGGGGTTGGAGAGACCCAGTACTTC.

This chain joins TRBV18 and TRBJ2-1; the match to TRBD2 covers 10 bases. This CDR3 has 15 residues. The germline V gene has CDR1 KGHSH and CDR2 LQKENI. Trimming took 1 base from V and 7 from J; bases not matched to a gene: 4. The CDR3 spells CASSPQRGGVNEQFF. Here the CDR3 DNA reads TGTGCCAGCTCACCACAGCGGGGGGGCGTTAATGAGCAGTTCTTC.

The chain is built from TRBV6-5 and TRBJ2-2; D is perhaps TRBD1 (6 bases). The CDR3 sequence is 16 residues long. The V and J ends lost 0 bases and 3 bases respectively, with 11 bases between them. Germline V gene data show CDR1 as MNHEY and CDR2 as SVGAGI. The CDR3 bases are TGTGCCAGCAGTTACTCTCAACAGGGTGACACCGGGGAGCTGTTTTTT. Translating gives CASSYSQQGDTGELFF.

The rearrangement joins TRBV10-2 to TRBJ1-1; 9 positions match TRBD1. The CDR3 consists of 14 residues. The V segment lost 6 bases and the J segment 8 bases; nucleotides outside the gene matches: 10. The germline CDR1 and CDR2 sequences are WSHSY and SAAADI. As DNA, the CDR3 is TGCGCCAGCAGGGTGACAGGGGGGCCCACGGAAGCTTTCTTT. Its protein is CASRVTGGPTEAFF.

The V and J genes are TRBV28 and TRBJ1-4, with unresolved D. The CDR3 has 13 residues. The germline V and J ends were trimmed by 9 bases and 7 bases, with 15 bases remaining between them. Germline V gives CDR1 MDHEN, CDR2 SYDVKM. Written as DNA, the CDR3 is TGTGCCAGTACTTTCGGGGATGCTGAAAAACTGTTTTTT. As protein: CASTFGDAEKLFF.

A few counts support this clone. This chain's CDR3 is CSVDGTSGTDTQYF. In DNA, the CDR3 is TGCAGCGTTGACGGGACTAGCGGCACAGATACGCAGTATTTT. The rearrangement uses TRBV29-1 and TRBJ2-3; TRBD2 agrees at 10 bases. The CDR3 spans 14 residues. Losses at the gene ends were 3 bases for V and 1 base for J; bases not matched to a gene: 1. Germline V CDR1 and CDR2: SQVTM, ANQGSEA.

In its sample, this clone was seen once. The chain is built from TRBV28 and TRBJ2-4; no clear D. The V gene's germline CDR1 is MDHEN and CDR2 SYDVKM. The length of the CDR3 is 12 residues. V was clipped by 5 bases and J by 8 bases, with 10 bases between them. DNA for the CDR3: TGTGCCAGCAGTCCGTTTGTGGACATTCAGTACTTC. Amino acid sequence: CASSPFVDIQYF.

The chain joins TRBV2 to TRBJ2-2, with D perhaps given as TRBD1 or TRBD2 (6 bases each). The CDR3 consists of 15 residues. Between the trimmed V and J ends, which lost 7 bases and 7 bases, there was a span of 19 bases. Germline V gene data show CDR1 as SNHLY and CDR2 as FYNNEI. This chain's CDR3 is CASMGGVGAGGELFF. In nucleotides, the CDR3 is TGTGCCAGCATGGGAGGAGTGGGGGCGGGCGGGGAGCTGTTTTTT.

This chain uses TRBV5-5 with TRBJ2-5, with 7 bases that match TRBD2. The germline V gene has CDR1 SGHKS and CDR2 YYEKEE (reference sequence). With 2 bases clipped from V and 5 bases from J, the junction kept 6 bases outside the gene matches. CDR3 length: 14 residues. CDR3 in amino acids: CASSFQTGGETQYF. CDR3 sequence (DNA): TGTGCCAGCAGCTTTCAAACGGGAGGTGAGACCCAGTACTTC. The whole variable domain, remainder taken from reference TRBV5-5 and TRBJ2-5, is DAGVTQSPTHLIKTRGQQVTLRCSPISGHKSVSWYQQVLGQGPQFIFQYYEKEERGRGNFPDRFSARQFPNYSSELNVNALLLGDSALYLCASSFQTGGETQYFGPGTRLLVL.

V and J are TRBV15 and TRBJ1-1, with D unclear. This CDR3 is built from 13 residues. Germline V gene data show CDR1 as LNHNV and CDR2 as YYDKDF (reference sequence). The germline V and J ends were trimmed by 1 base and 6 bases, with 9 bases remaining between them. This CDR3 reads CATSRVQESEAFF. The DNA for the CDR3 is TGTGCCACCAGCAGAGTCCAGGAATCTGAAGCTTTCTTT.

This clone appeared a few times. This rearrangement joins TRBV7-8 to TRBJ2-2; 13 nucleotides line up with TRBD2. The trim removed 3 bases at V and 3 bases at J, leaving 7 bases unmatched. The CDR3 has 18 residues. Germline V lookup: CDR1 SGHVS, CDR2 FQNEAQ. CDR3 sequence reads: CASSFPTSGGSHTGELFF. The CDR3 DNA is TGTGCCAGCAGCTTCCCGACTAGCGGGGGGTCACACACCGGGGAGCTGTTTTTT.

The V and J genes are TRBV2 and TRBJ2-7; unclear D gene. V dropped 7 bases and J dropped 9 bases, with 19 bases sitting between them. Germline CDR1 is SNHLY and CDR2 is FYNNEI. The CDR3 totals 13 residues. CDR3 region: CASTDTLGSRQYV. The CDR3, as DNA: TGTGCCAGCACTGACACTTTAGGATCTCGGCAGTACGTC.

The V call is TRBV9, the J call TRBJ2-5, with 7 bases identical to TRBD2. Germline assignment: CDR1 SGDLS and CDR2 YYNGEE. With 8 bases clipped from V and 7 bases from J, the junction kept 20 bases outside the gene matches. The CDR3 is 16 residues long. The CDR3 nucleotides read TGTGCCAGAATCCGAAGGGAGGCGGGGGAGCTGGGGACCCAGTACTTC. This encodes CARIRREAGELGTQYF.

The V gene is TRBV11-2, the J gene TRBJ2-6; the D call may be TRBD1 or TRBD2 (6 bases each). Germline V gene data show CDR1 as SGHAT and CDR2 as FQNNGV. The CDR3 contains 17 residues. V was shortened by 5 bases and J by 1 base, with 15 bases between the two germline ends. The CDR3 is CASSLPGGRSGANVLTF. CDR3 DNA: TGTGCCAGCAGCCTCCCTGGGGGGCGGTCTGGGGCCAACGTCCTGACTTTC.

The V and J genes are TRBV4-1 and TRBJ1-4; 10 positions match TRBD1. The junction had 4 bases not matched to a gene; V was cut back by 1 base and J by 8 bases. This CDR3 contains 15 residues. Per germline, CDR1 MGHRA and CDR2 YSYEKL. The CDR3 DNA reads TGCGCCAGCAGCCAAGGGGACAGGGGAATGGAAAAACTGTTTTTT. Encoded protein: CASSQGDRGMEKLFF.

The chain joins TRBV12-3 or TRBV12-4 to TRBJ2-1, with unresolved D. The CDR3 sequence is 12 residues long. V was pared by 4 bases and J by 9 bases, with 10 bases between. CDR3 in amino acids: CASSSPLGEQFF. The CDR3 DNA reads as TGTGCCAGCAGTTCCCCCTTGGGTGAGCAGTTCTTC.

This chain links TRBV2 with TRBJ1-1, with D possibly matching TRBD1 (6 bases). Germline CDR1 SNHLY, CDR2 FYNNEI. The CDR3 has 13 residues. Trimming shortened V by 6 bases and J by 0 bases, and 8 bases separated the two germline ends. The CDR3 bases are TGTGCCAGCAGCAGGACAGTGAACACTGAAGCTTTCTTT. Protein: CASSRTVNTEAFF.

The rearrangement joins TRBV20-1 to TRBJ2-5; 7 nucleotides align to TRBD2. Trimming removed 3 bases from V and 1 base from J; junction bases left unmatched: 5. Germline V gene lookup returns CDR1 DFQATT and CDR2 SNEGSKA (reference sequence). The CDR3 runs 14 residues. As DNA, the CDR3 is TGCAGTGCTAGTGCAGCGGGGTCCCAAGAGACCCAGTACTTC. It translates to CSASAAGSQETQYF.

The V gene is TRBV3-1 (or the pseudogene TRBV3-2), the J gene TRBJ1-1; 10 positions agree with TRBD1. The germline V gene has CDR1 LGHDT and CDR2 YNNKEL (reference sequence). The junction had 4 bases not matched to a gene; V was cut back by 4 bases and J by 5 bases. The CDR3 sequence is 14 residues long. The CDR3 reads CASSPWTGGTEAFF. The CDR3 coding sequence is TGTGCCAGCAGCCCCTGGACAGGGGGTACTGAAGCTTTCTTT.

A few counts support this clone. The CDR3 loop is CASSLGDSQETQYF. The CDR3 nucleotides are TGCGCCAGCAGCTTGGGGGACTCGCAAGAGACCCAGTACTTC. This chain uses TRBV5-1 with TRBJ2-5, with D maybe TRBD2 (6 bases). In germline, CDR1 is SGHRS, CDR2 YFSETQ. Trimming pared 0 bases from V and 2 bases from J, leaving 8 bases between. This CDR3 has 14 amino acids.

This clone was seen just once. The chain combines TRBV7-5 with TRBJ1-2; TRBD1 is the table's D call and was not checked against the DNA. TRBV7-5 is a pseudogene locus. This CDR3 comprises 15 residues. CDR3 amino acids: CARRKQTGVPYGYTF. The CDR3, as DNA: TGTGCCAGAAGGAAACAGACAGGGGTGCCCTATGGCTACACCTTC.

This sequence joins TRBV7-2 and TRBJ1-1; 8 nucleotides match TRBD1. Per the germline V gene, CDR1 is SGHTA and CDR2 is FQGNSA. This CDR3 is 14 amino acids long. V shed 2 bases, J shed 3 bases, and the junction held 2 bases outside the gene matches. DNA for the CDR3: TGTGCCAGCAGCTTACAGGGGGCAGACACTGAAGCTTTCTTT. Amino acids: CASSLQGADTEAFF.